What follows are 10 T cell receptor beta chains derived from one specimen sequenced in a study of regulatory T cells in long-lasting Graves disease. Library construction for TCR beta used iRepertoire HTBI primers and Arm-PCR of CDR3 regions. MiXCR, run by TCRdb on the multiplex PCR reads, gives a single entry per CDR3 protein. The sample holds a few hundred thousand distinct CDR3 sequences, about 23% seen once. Sample time point: persistent/refractory GD, antithyroid drugs over 5 years with positive TRAb. Extracted PBMC RNA gave rise to the TCR library. Sequences were derived from peripheral blood mononuclear cells (PBMCs), sampled when the disease was refractory, from a patient treated with antithyroid drugs. The receptor set was obtained from a woman aged 40 to 50 with Graves disease.

The chain employs TRBV24-1 and TRBJ1-1; the D gene is possibly TRBD1 (6 bases). CDR1 and CDR2 from the germline V gene are KGHDR and SFDVKD. The CDR3 length is 16 residues. The V end was cut by 6 bases, the J end by 1 base, with 17 bases between. CDR3 DNA sequence: TGTGCCACCAGTCTTAAGGGACACAGGGAGAACACTGAAGCTTTCTTT. Amino acids: CATSLKGHRENTEAFF.

This clonotype was detected many times. The chain links TRBV10-3 to TRBJ2-5; TRBD1 is a possible D gene (6 bases). CDR1 and CDR2 from the germline V gene are ENHRY and SYGVKD. The CDR3 runs to 13 residues. V lost 10 bases to trimming and J lost 2 bases, with 14 bases between them. CDR3 region: CATETGLQETQYF. The CDR3 bases are TGTGCCACAGAAACAGGGTTACAAGAGACCCAGTACTTC.

This clonotype was recorded a few times. The V gene is TRBV11-2, the J gene TRBJ2-3, with D possibly matching TRBD2 (6 bases). V lost 3 bases and J lost 2, with 15 bases in between. This CDR3 contains 16 residues. The germline V gene encodes CDR1 SGHAT and CDR2 FQNNGV. CDR3 loop: CASSFLGAGNTDTQYF. The CDR3 DNA is TGTGCCAGCAGCTTCCTCGGGGCGGGAAACACAGATACGCAGTATTTT.

The CDR3 bases are TGTGCCAGCAGCTTGGGAGACAATTCCTACGAGCAGTACTTC. Its protein product is CASSLGDNSYEQYF. The V and J genes are TRBV5-6 and TRBJ2-7; D gene ambiguous. The CDR3 spans 14 residues. Trimming cost V 0 bases and J 1 base, with 8 bases left between them. Germline values: CDR1 SGHDT, CDR2 YYEEEE.

This sequence joins TRBV6-5 and TRBJ2-7, with TRBD1 matching over 7 bases. The CDR3 consists of 14 residues. Trimming removed 3 bases from V and 1 base from J; junction bases left unmatched: 3. Germline CDR1 reads MNHEY; CDR2 reads SVGAGI. The CDR3 sequence: CASSYEGASYEQYF. The DNA of the CDR3 is TGTGCCAGCAGTTATGAGGGGGCTTCCTACGAGCAGTACTTC.

The chain recombines TRBV18 with TRBJ2-7, with TRBD1 identical over 8 bases. The CDR3 consists of 14 residues. V shed 4 bases, J shed 6 bases, and the junction held 8 bases outside the gene matches. From germline, CDR1 is KGHSH and CDR2 LQKENI. The CDR3 DNA reads TGTGCCAGCTCACTATCAGGGGGCGAGGGCGAGCAGTACTTC. Protein product: CASSLSGGEGEQYF.

This clonotype was picked up many times. The chain carries TRBV20-1 and TRBJ1-5; D uncertain. V lost 7 bases and J 1 base, leaving 11 bases between the germline ends. The CDR3 consists of 13 residues. CDR1 is DFQATT and CDR2 is SNEGSKA in the germline V gene (reference sequence). CDR3 protein: CSGRVQSNQPQHF. The CDR3 DNA is TGCAGTGGGAGGGTTCAAAGCAATCAGCCCCAGCATTTT.

The V and J genes are TRBV19 and TRBJ2-7; 8 nucleotides match TRBD1. Trimming cost V 5 bases and J 3 bases; bases outside gene matches: 3. This CDR3 comprises 13 residues. Germline V gene sequence: CDR1 LNHDA, CDR2 SQIVND (reference sequence). CDR3 amino acids: CASSWGQDYEQYF. The DNA of the CDR3 is TGTGCCAGTAGTTGGGGACAGGACTACGAGCAGTACTTC.

As for this clonotype: This may arise from a read error, as a much more abundant clone is one base away. This sequence joins TRBV12-3 or TRBV12-4 and TRBJ1-6; unclear D gene. CDR3 size: 13 residues. CDR3 residues: CASSSFQNSPFHF. The CDR3 bases are TGTGCCAGCAGTTCCTTCCAGAATTCACCCTTCCACTTT.

This clonotype was seen a few times. The chain has TRBV6-2 or TRBV6-3 and TRBJ1-3; D call uncertain. CDR3 size: 15 residues. Germline V gene data show CDR1 as MNHEY and CDR2 as SVGEGT. V lost 6 bases, J lost 4 bases, and 16 bases lay in between. The CDR3 DNA sequence: TGTGCCAGCAGCCGTGTCGGCAAAGAAGGAAACACCATATATTTT. It codes for CASSRVGKEGNTIYF.